The entry that follows covers one TCR beta chain sequence. Living in about 25 US areas, the participants were between roughly 18 and 89 years of age. These data come from a study of blood T cell repertoires in COVID-19. The overall study: Material from acute and convalescent COVID-19 was sourced from the United States, Italy and Spain.

Germline values: CDR1 SEHNR, CDR2 FQNEAQ (reference sequence). The V end was cut by 1 base, the J end by 7 bases, with 11 bases between. The length of the CDR3 is 14 residues. Under the authors' procedure: Counts of nucleated cells, estimated from reference gene primer amplification, were obtained. Some clones are missing from TCRdb's copy, which holds only in-frame ones; the method was immunoSEQ multiplex PCR. V and J calls plus clone size are reproduced from that table; the DNA served to infer D and trimming. The table includes 180,000 or so clones, 89% detected once. The chain couples TRBV7-9 to TRBJ2-1, with D possibly TRBD2 on 5 matching bases. The receptor was isolated from a woman aged 40 to 55 with acute COVID-19. Source material: PBMCs or T cells enriched from blood (not recorded which). The CDR3 loop reads CASSLEQRENEQFF. The CDR3 region has the DNA TGTGCCAGCAGCTTAGAACAGAGGGAGAATGAGCAGTTCTTC.